This record covers a single T cell receptor (beta chain). Source study methods: Scientists estimated how many nucleated cells there were by amplifying reference gene primers. TCRdb's copy holds only in-frame clones and misses some; the assay was immunoSEQ multiplex PCR. Clone size and V and J calls were adopted from that table, with D and trimming inferred from the DNA. The sample has 40,000 to 60,000 clones, more than 85% seen once. This CDR3 region has 17 residues. Germline V lookup: CDR1 MNHNY, CDR2 SVGAGI (reference sequence). V shed 5 bases and J shed 3 bases, with 17 bases lying between them. This sample was taken from a study of blood T cell repertoires in COVID-19. At the level of the study: COVID-19 samples collected from the United States, Italy and Spain covered acute and convalescent phases. From T cells, B-cell-depleted T cells, or PBMCs came the material, which was cDNA or gDNA.

This clonotype was sampled from a man in his forties or fifties with active COVID-19. Sequenced input: peripheral blood. J is TRBJ1-6 and V is TRBV6-6; no clear D. For the CDR3, the DNA is TGTGCCAGCAGTCTCGAGGGTCCTACCTACTATAATTCACCCCTCCACTTT. Its protein product is CASSLEGPTYYNSPLHF.